This TCR beta chain was obtained from a study of early T cells in non-severe SARS-CoV-2 infection (dated by TCRdb to the early 2020s). For context, the study as a whole: Because TCR sequencing relied on bulk RNA taken from unsorted whole blood, pairing of alpha and beta chains was not possible.

This clonotype has at least ten counts. Its antigen is not yet known. No per-base quality is available; no much larger clone lies one base away. Results the study describes overall, beyond this receptor: VDJdb matching was skewed toward anti-spike CD8 responses and likely underestimated virus-specific expansions by missing private and CD4 specificities.

A case-control design nested within a healthcare worker cohort in London, UK, was used, with weekly nasopharyngeal swab PCR tests and blood sampling performed. Between 23 and 31 March 2020, the week of the UK lockdown, healthcare workers were enrolled and then followed up weekly for as long as 16 weeks. Libraries came from 5' RACE. The sample was run on a NextSeq 500. In the TCR library protocol, unique molecular identifiers were attached to individual cDNA molecules to correct for PCR bias and sequencing error. Both TCR alpha and beta chains were sequenced, and tight co-correlation was observed between alpha and beta sequence abundances in each sample. In the original analysis: Decombinator V4 was used to annotate TCR sequences for V gene, J gene and CDR3. TCRs were defined as expanded if a significant change between any two time points was detected under a Poisson model with p below 0.0001. TCR abundances were normalised to the total number of TCRs sequenced per sample and expressed as counts per million. VDJdb, accessed 1 November 2021, was searched for CMV, EBV and SARS-CoV-2 annotated TCRs, excluding TCRs annotated for multiple antigens. TCRdb's own reprocessing of the public reads used fastp at Q25 and MiXCR and kept productive beta chains. Entries are consolidated by CDR3 protein sequence, retaining the most common genes and DNA. Here the V and J calls rest on TCRdb's processing, not on the authors' analysis. In all, the sample holds 30,000 or so distinct CDR3 sequences, and roughly 5.3% of those were seen once. About a fifth of the sample belongs to the ten largest clones.

The sequence came from an adult who was a healthcare worker with PCR-confirmed SARS-CoV-2 infection or an uninfected control (not recorded which). Sequenced material: whole blood.

The CDR3 reads as follows: CASSQWTGPEGYTF. At the DNA level, the sequence is TGTGCCAGCAGCCAATGGACAGGCCCGGAGGGCTACACCTTC. The chain links TRBV3-1 with TRBJ1-2, with TRBD1 matching 7 junction bases. The cysteine opens and the phenylalanine closes a CDR3 of 14 amino acids. Only the CDR3 portion is preserved as DNA: 42 bases, with reading frame beginning at the first base. CDR1 and CDR2 (LGHDT, YNNKEL) derive from the germline V gene (reference sequence). Unmatched junction bases come to 8, with V trimmed by 2 bases and J by 8 bases.